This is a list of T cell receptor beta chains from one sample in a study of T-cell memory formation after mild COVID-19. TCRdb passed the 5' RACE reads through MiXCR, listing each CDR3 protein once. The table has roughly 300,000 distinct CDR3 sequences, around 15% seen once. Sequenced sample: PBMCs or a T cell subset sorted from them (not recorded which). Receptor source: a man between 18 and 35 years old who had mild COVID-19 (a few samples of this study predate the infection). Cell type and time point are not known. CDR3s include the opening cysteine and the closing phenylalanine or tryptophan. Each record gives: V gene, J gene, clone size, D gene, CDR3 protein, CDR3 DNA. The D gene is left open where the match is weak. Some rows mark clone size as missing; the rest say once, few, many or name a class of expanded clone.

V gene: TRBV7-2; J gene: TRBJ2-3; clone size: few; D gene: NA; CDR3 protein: CASTPGLGSDTQYF; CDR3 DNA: TGTGCCAGCACCCCGGGACTGGGGTCAGATACGCAGTATTTT
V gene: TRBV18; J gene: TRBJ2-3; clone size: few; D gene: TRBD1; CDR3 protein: CASSPTGETDTQYF; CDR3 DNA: TGTGCCAGCTCACCGACAGGGGAGACAGATACGCAGTATTTT
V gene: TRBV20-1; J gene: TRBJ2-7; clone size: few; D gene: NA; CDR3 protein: CSARPSGTQEQYF; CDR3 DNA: TGCAGTGCTAGACCCTCAGGGACTCAAGAGCAGTACTTC
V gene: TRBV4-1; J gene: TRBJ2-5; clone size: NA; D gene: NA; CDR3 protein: CASSLLGSSETQYF; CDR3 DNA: TGCGCCAGCAGCCTCCTCGGTTCGTCGGAGACCCAGTACTTC
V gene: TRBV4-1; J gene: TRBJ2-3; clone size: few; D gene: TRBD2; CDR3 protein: CASSPSGEVDTQYF; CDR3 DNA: TGCGCCAGCAGCCCCAGCGGGGAGGTTGATACGCAGTATTTT
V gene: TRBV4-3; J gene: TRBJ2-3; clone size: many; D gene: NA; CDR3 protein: CASSLAGGDTQYF; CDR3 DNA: TGCGCCAGCAGCCTCGCAGGTGGGGATACGCAGTATTTT
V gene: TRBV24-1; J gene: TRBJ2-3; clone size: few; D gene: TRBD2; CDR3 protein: CATSDFPGGGADTQYF; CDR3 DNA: TGTGCCACCAGTGATTTCCCGGGAGGCGGAGCAGATACGCAGTATTTT
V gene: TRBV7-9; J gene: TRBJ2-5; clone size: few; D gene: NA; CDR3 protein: CASSFTGQPRRETQYF; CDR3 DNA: TGTGCCAGCAGCTTTACGGGTCAGCCACGGAGAGAGACCCAGTACTTC
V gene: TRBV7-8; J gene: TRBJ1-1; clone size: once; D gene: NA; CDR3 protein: CASSLLGVTEAFF; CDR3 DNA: TGTGCCAGCAGCTTACTCGGGGTCACTGAAGCTTTCTTT
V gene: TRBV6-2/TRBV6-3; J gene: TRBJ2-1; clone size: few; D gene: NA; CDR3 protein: CASSYPWRQVSYNEQFF; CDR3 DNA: TGTGCCAGCAGTTATCCATGGAGACAGGTCTCCTACAATGAGCAGTTCTTC
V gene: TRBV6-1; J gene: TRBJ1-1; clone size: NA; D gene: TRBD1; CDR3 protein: CASTGQGRTEAFF; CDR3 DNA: TGTGCCAGTACGGGACAGGGGCGTACTGAAGCTTTCTTT
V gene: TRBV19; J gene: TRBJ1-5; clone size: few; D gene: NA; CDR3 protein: CASSRSEEPPSRVQHF; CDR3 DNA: TGTGCCAGTAGCCGATCAGAGGAGCCCCCCTCGAGGGTCCAGCATTTT
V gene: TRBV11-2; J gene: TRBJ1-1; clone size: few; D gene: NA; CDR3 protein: CASFTTPDVNTEAFF; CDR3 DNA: TGTGCCAGCTTCACGACGCCGGACGTGAACACTGAAGCTTTCTTT
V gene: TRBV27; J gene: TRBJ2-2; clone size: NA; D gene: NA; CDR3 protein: CASPHRWPENTGELFF; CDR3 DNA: TGTGCCAGCCCCCATCGGTGGCCGGAGAACACCGGGGAGCTGTTTTTT
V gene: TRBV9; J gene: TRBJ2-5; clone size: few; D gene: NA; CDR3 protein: CASSVRELQETQYF; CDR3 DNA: TGTGCCAGCAGCGTGCGGGAATTACAAGAGACCCAGTACTTC
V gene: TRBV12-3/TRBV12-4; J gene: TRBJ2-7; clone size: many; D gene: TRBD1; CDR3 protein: CASSRTGSSYEQYF; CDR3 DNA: TGTGCCAGCAGTCGGACAGGGAGCTCCTACGAGCAGTACTTC
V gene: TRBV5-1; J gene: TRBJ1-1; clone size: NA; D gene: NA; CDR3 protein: CASRWGGEGTEAFF; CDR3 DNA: TGCGCCAGCAGATGGGGGGGCGAGGGCACTGAAGCTTTCTTT
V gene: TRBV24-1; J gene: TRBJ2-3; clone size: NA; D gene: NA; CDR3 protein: CATSDPGRTDTQYF; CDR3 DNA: TGTGCCACCAGTGATCCCGGACGGACAGATACGCAGTATTTT
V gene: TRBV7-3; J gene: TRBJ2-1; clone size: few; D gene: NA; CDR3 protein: CASSLGRASSYNEQFF; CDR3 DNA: TGTGCCAGCAGCTTAGGCCGGGCTAGCTCCTACAATGAGCAGTTCTTC
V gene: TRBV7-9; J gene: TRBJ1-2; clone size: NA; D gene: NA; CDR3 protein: CASSSLGGGAYGYTF; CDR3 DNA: TGTGCCAGCAGTTCGCTTGGCGGGGGCGCCTATGGCTACACCTTC
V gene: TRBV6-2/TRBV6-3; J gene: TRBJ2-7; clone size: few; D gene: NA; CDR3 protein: CASTISPEGSEQYF; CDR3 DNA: TGTGCCAGCACCATCAGCCCGGAGGGGTCCGAGCAGTACTTC
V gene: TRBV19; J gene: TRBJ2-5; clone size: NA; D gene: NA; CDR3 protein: CASSTQAPQETQYF; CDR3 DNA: TGTGCCAGTAGTACCCAGGCGCCTCAAGAGACCCAGTACTTC
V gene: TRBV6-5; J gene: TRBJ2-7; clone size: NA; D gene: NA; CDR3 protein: CASSYSLGSDEQYF; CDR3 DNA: TGTGCCAGCAGTTACTCGCTTGGGTCTGACGAGCAGTACTTC
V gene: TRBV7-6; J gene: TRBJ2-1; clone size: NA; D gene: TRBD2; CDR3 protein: CASSRTSGRYNEQFF; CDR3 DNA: TGTGCCAGCAGCCGGACTAGCGGGAGATACAATGAGCAGTTCTTC
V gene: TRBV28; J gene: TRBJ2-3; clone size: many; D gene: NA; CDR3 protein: CASTSFTDTQYF; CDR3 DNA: TGTGCCAGCACCAGCTTCACAGATACGCAGTATTTT
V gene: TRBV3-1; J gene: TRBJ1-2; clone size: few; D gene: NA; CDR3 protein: CASSLTSGFYTF; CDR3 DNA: TGTGCCAGCAGCCTTACGTCCGGTTTCTACACCTTC
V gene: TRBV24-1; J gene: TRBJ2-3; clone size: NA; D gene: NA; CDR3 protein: CATSDPDRPDTQYF; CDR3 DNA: TGTGCCACCAGTGACCCTGACCGCCCAGATACGCAGTATTTT
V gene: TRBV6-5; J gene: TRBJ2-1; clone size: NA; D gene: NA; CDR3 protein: CASSYVGSNEQFF; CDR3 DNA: TGTGCCAGCAGTTACGTGGGTTCCAATGAGCAGTTCTTC
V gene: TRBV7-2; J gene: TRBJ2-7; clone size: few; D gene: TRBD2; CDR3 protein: CASSPPGGGYEQYF; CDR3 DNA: TGTGCCAGCAGCCCCCCGGGGGGGGGCTACGAGCAGTACTTC
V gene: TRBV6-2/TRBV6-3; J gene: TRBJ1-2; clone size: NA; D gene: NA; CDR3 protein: CASSYVADYGYTF; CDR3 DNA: TGTGCCAGCAGTTACGTAGCAGATTATGGCTACACCTTC
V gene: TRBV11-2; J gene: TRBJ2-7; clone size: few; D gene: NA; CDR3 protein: CASSSRVYEQYF; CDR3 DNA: TGTGCCAGCAGCTCCAGGGTTTACGAGCAGTACTTC
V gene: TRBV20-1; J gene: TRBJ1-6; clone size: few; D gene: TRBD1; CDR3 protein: CSARRDRGLHSPLHF; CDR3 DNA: TGCAGTGCTAGACGGGACAGGGGTCTACATTCACCCCTCCACTTT
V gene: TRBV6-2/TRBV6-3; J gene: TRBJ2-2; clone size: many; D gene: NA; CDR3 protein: CASSYSADENTGELFF; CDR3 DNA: TGTGCCAGCAGTTACTCTGCGGACGAGAACACCGGGGAGCTGTTTTTT
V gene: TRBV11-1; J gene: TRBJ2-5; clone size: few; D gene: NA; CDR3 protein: CASSLQRETQYF; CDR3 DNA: TGTGCCAGCAGCTTACAGAGGGAGACCCAGTACTTC
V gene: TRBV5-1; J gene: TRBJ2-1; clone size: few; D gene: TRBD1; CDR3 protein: CASSAGTGPLFGQFF; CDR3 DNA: TGCGCCAGCAGCGCTGGGACAGGGCCGTTGTTTGGGCAGTTCTTC
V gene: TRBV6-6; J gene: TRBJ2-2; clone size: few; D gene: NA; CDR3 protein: CASSYSGTGELFF; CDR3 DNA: TGTGCCAGCAGTTACTCTGGCACCGGGGAGCTGTTTTTT
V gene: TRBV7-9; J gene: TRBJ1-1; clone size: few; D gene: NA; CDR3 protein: CASCGSGTEAFF; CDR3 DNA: TGTGCCAGCTGTGGAAGCGGCACTGAAGCTTTCTTT
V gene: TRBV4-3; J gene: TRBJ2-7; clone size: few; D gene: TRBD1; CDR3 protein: CASSQARDSYEQYF; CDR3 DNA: TGCGCCAGCAGCCAAGCCAGGGACAGTTACGAGCAGTACTTC
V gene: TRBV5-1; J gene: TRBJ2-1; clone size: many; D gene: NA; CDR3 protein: CASSLLSDASNEQFF; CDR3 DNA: TGCGCCAGCAGCTTGTTATCAGACGCCTCCAATGAGCAGTTCTTC
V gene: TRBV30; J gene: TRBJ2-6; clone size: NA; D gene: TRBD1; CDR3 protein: CARNRDRAYSGANVLTF; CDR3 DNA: TGTGCCCGGAACCGGGACAGGGCCTACTCTGGGGCCAACGTCCTGACTTTC
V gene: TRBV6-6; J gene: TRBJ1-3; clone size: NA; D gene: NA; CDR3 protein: CASSYASGNTIYF; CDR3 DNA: TGTGCCAGCAGTTATGCTTCTGGAAACACCATATATTTT
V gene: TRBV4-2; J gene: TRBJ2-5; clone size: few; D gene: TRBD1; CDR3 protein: CASSQAFGQGTGETQYF; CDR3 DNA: TGTGCCAGCAGCCAAGCCTTCGGACAGGGGACGGGGGAGACCCAGTACTTC